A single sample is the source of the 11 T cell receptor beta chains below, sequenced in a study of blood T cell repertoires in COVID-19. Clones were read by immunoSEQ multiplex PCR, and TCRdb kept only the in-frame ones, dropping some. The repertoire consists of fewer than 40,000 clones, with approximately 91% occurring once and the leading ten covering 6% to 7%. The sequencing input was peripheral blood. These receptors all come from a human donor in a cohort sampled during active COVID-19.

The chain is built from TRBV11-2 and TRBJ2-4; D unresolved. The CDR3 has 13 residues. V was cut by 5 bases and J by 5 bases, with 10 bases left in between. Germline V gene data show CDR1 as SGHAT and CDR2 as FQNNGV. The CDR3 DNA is TGTGCCAGCAGCCCCGCTATGGAAAACATTCAGTACTTC. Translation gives CASSPAMENIQYF.

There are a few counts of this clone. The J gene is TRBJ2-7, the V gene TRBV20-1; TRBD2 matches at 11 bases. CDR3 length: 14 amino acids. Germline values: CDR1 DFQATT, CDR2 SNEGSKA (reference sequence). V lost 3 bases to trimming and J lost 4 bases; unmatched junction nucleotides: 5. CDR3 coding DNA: TGCAGTGCTAGTGGGACTAGCGGCCGATACGAGCAGTACTTC. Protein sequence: CSASGTSGRYEQYF.

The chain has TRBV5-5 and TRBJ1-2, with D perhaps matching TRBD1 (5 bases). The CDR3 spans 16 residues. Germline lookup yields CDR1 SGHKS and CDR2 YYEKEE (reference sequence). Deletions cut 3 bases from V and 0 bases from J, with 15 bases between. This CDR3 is CASSSLSGSSNYGYTF. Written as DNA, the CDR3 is TGTGCCAGCAGCTCCTTATCAGGGTCGTCTAACTATGGCTACACCTTC.

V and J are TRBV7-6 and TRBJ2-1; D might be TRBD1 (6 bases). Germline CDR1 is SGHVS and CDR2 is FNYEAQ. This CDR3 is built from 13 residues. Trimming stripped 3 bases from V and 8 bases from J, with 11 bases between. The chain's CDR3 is CASSFRDTDEQFF. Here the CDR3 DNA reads TGTGCCAGCAGCTTCCGGGACACGGATGAGCAGTTCTTC.

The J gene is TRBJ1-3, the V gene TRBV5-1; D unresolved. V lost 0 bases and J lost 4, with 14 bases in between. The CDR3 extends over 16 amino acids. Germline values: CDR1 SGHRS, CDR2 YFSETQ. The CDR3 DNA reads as TGCGCCAGCAGCTTGGCGAGTGCGGGGTACGGAAACACCATATATTTT. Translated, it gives CASSLASAGYGNTIYF.

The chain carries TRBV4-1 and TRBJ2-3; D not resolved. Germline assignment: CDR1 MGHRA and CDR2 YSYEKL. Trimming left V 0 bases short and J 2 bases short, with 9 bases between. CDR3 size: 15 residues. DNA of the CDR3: TGCGCCAGCAGCCAAGACCCGGTCCCCACAGATACGCAGTATTTT. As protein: CASSQDPVPTDTQYF.

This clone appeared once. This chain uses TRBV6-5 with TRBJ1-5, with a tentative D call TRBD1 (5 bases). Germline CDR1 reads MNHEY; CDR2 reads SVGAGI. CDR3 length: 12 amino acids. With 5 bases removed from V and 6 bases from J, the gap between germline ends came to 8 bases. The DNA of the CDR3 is TGTGCCAGCAGTAGGGGAGGTCAGCCCCAGCATTTT. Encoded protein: CASSRGGQPQHF.

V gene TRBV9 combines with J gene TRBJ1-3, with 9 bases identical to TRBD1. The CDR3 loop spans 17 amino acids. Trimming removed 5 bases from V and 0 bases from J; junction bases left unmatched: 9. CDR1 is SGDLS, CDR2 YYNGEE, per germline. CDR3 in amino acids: CASSLKATGGSGNTIYF. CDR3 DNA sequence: TGTGCCAGCAGTCTTAAGGCGACAGGGGGCTCTGGAAACACCATATATTTT.

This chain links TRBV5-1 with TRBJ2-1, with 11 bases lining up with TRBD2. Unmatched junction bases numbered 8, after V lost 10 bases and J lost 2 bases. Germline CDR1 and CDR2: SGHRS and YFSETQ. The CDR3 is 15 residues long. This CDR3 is CACRLAGHPYNEQFF. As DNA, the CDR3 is TGCGCCTGCCGACTAGCGGGGCACCCCTACAATGAGCAGTTCTTC.

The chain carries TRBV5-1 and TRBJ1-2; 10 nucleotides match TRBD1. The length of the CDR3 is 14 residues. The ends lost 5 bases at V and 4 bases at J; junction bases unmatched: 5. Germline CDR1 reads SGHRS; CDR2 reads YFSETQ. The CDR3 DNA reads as TGCGCCAGCAGGACAGGGGGCGATACCTATGGCTACACCTTC. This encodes CASRTGGDTYGYTF.

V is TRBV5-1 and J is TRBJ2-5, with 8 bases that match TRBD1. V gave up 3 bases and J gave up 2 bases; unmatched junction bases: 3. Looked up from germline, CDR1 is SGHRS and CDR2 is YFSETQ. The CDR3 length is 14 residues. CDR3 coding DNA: TGCGCCAGCAGCTACGGACAGGGACAAGAGACCCAGTACTTC. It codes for CASSYGQGQETQYF.